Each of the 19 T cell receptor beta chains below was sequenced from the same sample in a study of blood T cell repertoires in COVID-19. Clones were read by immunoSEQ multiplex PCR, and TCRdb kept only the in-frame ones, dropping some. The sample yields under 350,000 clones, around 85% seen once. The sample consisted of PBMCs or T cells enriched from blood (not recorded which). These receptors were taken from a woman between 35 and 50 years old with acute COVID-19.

The CDR3 sequence: CASSSDATGSKNIQYF. CDR3 sequence (DNA): TGTGCCAGCAGTAGCGATGCCACAGGGTCCAAAAACATTCAGTACTTC. This chain links TRBV27 with TRBJ2-4, with D perhaps TRBD1 (6 bases). The CDR3 totals 16 residues. V was trimmed by 5 bases and J by 2 bases, leaving 16 bases between them. Germline assignment: CDR1 MNHEY and CDR2 SMNVEV (reference sequence).

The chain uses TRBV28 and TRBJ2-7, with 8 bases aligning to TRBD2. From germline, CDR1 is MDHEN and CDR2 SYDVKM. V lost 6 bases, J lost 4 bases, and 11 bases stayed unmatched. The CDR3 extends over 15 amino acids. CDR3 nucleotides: TGTGCCAGCAGCCCGGGGGGGCAGGGGAAGTACGAGCAGTACTTC. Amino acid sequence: CASSPGGQGKYEQYF.

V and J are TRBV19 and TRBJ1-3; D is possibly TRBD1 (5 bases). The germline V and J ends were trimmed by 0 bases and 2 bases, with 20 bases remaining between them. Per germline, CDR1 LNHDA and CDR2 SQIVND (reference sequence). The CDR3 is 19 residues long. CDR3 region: CASSIDLIQGGTAGNTIYF. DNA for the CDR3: TGTGCCAGTAGTATAGATCTCATCCAGGGAGGAACAGCTGGAAACACCATATATTTT.

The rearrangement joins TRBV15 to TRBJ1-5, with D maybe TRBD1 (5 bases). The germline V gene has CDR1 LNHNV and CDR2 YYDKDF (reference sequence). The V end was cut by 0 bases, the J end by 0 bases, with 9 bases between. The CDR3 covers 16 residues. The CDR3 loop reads CATSRDGRGSNQPQHF. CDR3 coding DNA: TGTGCCACCAGCAGAGATGGGAGGGGTAGCAATCAGCCCCAGCATTTT.

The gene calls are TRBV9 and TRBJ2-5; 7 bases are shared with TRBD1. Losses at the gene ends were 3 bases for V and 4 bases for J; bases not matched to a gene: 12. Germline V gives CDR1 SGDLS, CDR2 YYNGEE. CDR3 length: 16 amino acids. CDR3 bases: TGTGCCAGCAGCGAGGGGGTCCTGGCAGGGGGAGAGACCCAGTACTTC. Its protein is CASSEGVLAGGETQYF.

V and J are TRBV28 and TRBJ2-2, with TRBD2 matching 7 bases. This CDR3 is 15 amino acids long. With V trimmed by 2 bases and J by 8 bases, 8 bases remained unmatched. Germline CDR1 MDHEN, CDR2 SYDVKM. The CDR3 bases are TGTGCCAGCAGTTTACGGGGGGTAGGAGGAGGGGAGCTGTTTTTT. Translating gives CASSLRGVGGGELFF.

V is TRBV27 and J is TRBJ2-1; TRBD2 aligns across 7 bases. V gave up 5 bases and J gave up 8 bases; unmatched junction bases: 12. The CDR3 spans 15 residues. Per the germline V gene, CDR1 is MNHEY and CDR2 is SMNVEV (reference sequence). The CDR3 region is CASSRLLSGTDEQFF. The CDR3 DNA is TGTGCCAGCAGTCGCCTTTTGAGCGGGACCGATGAGCAGTTCTTC.

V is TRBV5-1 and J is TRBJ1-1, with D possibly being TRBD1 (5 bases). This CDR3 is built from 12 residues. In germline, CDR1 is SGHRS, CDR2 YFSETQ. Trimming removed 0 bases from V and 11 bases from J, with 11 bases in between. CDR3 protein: CASSLEGTGAFF. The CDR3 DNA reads TGCGCCAGCAGCTTGGAGGGGACTGGGGCTTTCTTT.

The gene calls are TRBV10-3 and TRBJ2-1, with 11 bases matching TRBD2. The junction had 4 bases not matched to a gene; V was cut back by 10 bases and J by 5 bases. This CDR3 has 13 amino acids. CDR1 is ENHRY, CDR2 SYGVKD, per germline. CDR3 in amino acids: CATYSGGDNEQFF. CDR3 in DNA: TGTGCCACCTATAGCGGGGGGGACAATGAGCAGTTCTTC.

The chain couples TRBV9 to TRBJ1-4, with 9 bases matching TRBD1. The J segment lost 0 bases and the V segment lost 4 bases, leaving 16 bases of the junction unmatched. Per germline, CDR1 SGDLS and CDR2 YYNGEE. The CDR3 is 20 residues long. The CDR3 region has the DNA TGTGCCAGCAGCCCCCGTCCGGGACAGGGAAACGTAGCAACTAATGAAAAACTGTTTTTT. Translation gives CASSPRPGQGNVATNEKLFF.

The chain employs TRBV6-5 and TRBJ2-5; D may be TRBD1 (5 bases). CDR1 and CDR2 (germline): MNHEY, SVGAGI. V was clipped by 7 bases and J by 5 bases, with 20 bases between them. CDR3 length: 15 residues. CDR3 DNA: TGTGCCAGCAAGAGGCGTCAGGGCCAAGGGGAGACCCAGTACTTC. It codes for CASKRRQGQGETQYF.

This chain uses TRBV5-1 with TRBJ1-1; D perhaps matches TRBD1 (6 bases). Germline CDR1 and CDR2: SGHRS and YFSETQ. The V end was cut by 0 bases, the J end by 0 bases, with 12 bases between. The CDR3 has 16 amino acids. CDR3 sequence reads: CASSLETGFLNTEAFF. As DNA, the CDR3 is TGCGCCAGCAGCTTGGAGACAGGATTCTTGAACACTGAAGCTTTCTTT.

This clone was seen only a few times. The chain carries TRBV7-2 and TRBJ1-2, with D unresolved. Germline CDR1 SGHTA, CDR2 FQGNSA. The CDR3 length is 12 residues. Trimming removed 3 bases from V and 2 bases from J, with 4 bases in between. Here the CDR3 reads CASSLRNYGYTF. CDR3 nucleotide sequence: TGTGCCAGCAGCTTGAGGAACTATGGCTACACCTTC.

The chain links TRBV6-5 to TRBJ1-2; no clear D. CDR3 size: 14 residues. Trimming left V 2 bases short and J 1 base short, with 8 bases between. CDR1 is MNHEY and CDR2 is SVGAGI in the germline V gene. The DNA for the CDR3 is TGTGCCAGCAGTTACGATGAGAATAACTATGGCTACACCTTC. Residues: CASSYDENNYGYTF.

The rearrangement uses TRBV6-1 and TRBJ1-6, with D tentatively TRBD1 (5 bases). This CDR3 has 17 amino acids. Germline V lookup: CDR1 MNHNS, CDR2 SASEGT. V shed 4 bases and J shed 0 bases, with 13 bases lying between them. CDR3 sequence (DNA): TGTGCCAGCAGTGTTCAGGACACGAGCTCCTATAATTCACCCCTCCACTTT. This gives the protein CASSVQDTSSYNSPLHF.

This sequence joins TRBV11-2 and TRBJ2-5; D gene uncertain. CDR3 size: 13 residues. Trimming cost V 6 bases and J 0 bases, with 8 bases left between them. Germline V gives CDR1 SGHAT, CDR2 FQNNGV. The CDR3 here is CASRLGNQETQYF. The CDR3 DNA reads TGTGCCAGCAGATTGGGCAACCAAGAGACCCAGTACTTC.

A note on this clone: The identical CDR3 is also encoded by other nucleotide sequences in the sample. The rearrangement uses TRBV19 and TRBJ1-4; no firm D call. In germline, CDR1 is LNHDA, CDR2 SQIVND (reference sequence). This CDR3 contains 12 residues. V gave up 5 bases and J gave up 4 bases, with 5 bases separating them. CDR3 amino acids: CASSPRNEKLFF. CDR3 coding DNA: TGTGCCAGTAGTCCTCGTAATGAAAAACTGTTTTTT.

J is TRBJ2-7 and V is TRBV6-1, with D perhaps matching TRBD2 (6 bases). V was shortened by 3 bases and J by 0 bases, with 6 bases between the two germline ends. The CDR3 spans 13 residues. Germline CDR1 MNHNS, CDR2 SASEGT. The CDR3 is CASSEDYSYEQYF. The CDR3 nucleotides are TGTGCCAGCAGTGAGGACTACTCCTACGAGCAGTACTTC.

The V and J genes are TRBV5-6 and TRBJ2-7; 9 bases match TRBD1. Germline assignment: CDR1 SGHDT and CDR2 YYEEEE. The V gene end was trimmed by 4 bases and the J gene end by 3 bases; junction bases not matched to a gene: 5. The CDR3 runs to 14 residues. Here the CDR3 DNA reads TGTGCCAGCAGCGCGGGACAGGGTCACTACGAGCAGTACTTC. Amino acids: CASSAGQGHYEQYF.